This entry lists 21 T cell receptor beta chains sequenced from one sample in a study of neurological immune-mediated disorders. TCRdb re-called the 5' RACE reads with MiXCR, one entry per CDR3 protein. The sample records about 87,000 distinct CDR3 sequences, under 4.5% being singletons. Sequencing was done on a sample of PBMCs. Receptors were obtained from a woman aged 45-65 years with multiple sclerosis.

This clonotype was counted at least ten times. The V call is TRBV12-3 or TRBV12-4, the J call TRBJ1-1, with a tentative D call TRBD1 (6 bases). CDR3 length: 14 amino acids. The ends were cut back, 5 bases at V and 4 bases at J, with 14 bases in the middle. For the CDR3, the DNA is TGTGCCAGCAGTCGGGGGGCAGGGCCCACTGAAGCTTTCTTT. This sequence encodes CASSRGAGPTEAFF.

This clonotype was seen repeatedly, ten times or more. The CDR3 spells CAISQGQGKSTDTQYF. The CDR3 DNA sequence: TGTGCCATCAGCCAGGGACAGGGAAAAAGCACAGATACGCAGTATTTT. V is TRBV10-3 and J is TRBJ2-3; TRBD1 aligns across 9 bases. This CDR3 spans 16 amino acids. Germline-derived CDR1 and CDR2 are ENHRY and SYGVKD. V lost 6 bases to trimming and J lost 0 bases; unmatched junction nucleotides: 7.

The chain is built from TRBV3-1 and TRBJ2-7; perhaps TRBD2 as D (6 bases). Germline CDR1 and CDR2: LGHDT and YNNKEL (reference sequence). Trimming left V 2 bases short and J 2 bases short, with 13 bases between. CDR3 length: 15 amino acids. The CDR3 nucleotides read TGTGCCAGCAGCCAATCCGGGACTCCTCCCTACGAGCAGTACTTC. Translated: CASSQSGTPPYEQYF.

This clonotype was seen ten or more times. The rearrangement uses TRBV6-2 or TRBV6-3 and TRBJ1-1; possible D gene TRBD1, 5 bases. The CDR3 has 17 residues. The germline V gene has CDR1 MNHEY and CDR2 SVGEGT. Trimming pared 0 bases from V and 7 bases from J, leaving 21 bases between. The CDR3 coding sequence is TGTGCCAGCAGTTACTCGCCGGGCAAGCTCAAGAGGGGTGAAGCTTTCTTT. This encodes CASSYSPGKLKRGEAFF.

Ten or more counts support this clonotype. V gene TRBV5-1 combines with J gene TRBJ2-2; 9 positions agree with TRBD1. This CDR3 contains 15 residues. Trimming took 4 bases from V and 3 from J; bases not matched to a gene: 4. Per the germline V gene, CDR1 is SGHRS and CDR2 is YFSETQ. In nucleotides, the CDR3 is TGCGCCAGCAGCATCGGGGACAGGGACACCGGGGAGCTGTTTTTT. This sequence encodes CASSIGDRDTGELFF.

At least ten counts were recorded for this clonotype. The CDR3 loop reads CASSQGLFEETQYF. The CDR3, as DNA: TGCGCCAGCAGCCAAGGACTATTCGAAGAGACCCAGTACTTC. The chain joins TRBV4-3 to TRBJ2-5; maybe TRBD2 (5 bases). Germline CDR1 LGHNA, CDR2 YSLEER. The CDR3 runs 14 residues. The ends were cut back, 1 base at V and 3 bases at J, with 9 bases in the middle.

Ten or more counts support this clonotype. The chain has TRBV11-2 and TRBJ2-2, with a possible D match to TRBD2 (6 bases). The CDR3 consists of 16 residues. Germline V lookup: CDR1 SGHAT, CDR2 FQNNGV. Trimming stripped 3 bases from V and 7 bases from J, with 18 bases between. The CDR3 DNA reads TGTGCCAGCAGCTTCGGCCCTAGCGTCGGTGGCGGGGAGCTGTTTTTT. It is translated as CASSFGPSVGGGELFF. The full variable domain, completed using reference TRBV11-2 and TRBJ2-2, is EAGVAQSPRYKIIEKRQSVAFWCNPISGHATLYWYQQILGQGPKLLIQFQNNGVVDDSQLPKDRFSAERLKGVDSTLKIQPAKLEDSAVYLCASSFGPSVGGGELFFGEGSRLTVL.

This clonotype was seen ten or more times. The V and J genes are TRBV2 and TRBJ1-5, with D possibly TRBD1 on 6 matching bases. Germline CDR1 SNHLY, CDR2 FYNNEI. This CDR3 is 14 amino acids long. V was clipped by 6 bases and J by 2 bases, with 11 bases between them. The CDR3 here is CASSESGGNQPQHF. The CDR3 DNA follows: TGTGCCAGCAGCGAATCAGGGGGCAATCAGCCCCAGCATTTT.

The table lists this clonotype with many counts. The chain is built from TRBV18 and TRBJ1-5; no reliable D call. V was cut by 6 bases and J by 0 bases, with 12 bases left in between. This CDR3 spans 15 amino acids. Germline V CDR1 and CDR2: KGHSH, LQKENI. The CDR3, as DNA: TGTGCCAGCTCCCTGAATAGGGCTAGCAATCAGCCCCAGCATTTT. Translating it yields CASSLNRASNQPQHF.

This clonotype has a count of ten or more. In DNA, the CDR3 is TGCGCCAGCAGCTTGGGGGACATGGGAGGAAACACCATATATTTT. Translation gives CASSLGDMGGNTIYF. The chain uses TRBV5-1 and TRBJ1-3; possible D gene TRBD1, 6 bases. Trimming took 0 bases from V and 4 from J, leaving 11 bases between them. CDR1 and CDR2 from the germline V gene are SGHRS and YFSETQ. There are 15 residues in the CDR3.

This clonotype was seen many times. The chain recombines TRBV4-1 with TRBJ1-4, with D perhaps matching TRBD1 (5 bases). Between the trimmed V and J ends, which lost 0 bases and 2 bases, there was a span of 10 bases. Germline V gene lookup returns CDR1 MGHRA and CDR2 YSYEKL. The CDR3 sequence is 16 residues long. CDR3 nucleotide sequence: TGCGCCAGCAGCCAAGAGGGGCAAAGTACTAATGAAAAACTGTTTTTT. The encoded protein is CASSQEGQSTNEKLFF.

This clonotype was observed many times. The chain has TRBV20-1 and TRBJ1-4; no definite D call. The CDR3 contains 13 residues. The V gene lost 6 bases and the J gene lost 7 bases, with 15 bases spanning the gap. Looked up from germline, CDR1 is DFQATT and CDR2 is SNEGSKA (reference sequence). CDR3 sequence: CSANLRGGEKLFF. CDR3 nucleotide sequence: TGCAGTGCCAACTTACGGGGAGGTGAAAAACTGTTTTTT.

This clonotype was picked up many times. The V call is TRBV18, the J call TRBJ1-3; tentative D call: TRBD1 (6 bases). V was trimmed by 2 bases and J by 3 bases, leaving 11 bases between them. The CDR3 contains 15 residues. In germline, CDR1 is KGHSH, CDR2 LQKENI. Written as DNA, the CDR3 is TGTGCCAGCTCACCAGGACAGACTCTTGGAAACACCATATATTTT. Its protein product is CASSPGQTLGNTIYF. The full variable domain, completed using reference TRBV18 and TRBJ1-3, is NAGVMQNPRHLVRRRGQEARLRCSPMKGHSHVYWYRQLPEEGLKFMVYLQKENIIDESGMPKERFSAEFPKEGPSILRIQQVVRGDSAAYFCASSPGQTLGNTIYFGEGSWLTVV.

Many counts were recorded for this clonotype. The chain links TRBV7-6 to TRBJ2-1, with 7 bases lining up with TRBD1. The CDR3 has 17 amino acids. Germline-derived CDR1 and CDR2 are SGHVS and FNYEAQ. The ends lost 0 bases at V and 0 bases at J; junction bases unmatched: 5. CDR3 DNA: TGTGCCAGCAGCTTAGCGGGACAGCGCAGCTCCTACAATGAGCAGTTCTTC. Translated, it gives CASSLAGQRSSYNEQFF.

This clonotype showed up many times. The chain uses TRBV5-1 and TRBJ2-2; D is perhaps TRBD1 (5 bases). The CDR3 is 15 amino acids. CDR1 and CDR2 (germline): SGHRS, YFSETQ. V dropped 0 bases and J dropped 6 bases, with 12 bases sitting between them. CDR3 amino acids: CASSLGWGRAGELFF. CDR3 coding DNA: TGCGCCAGCAGCTTGGGTTGGGGCAGAGCCGGGGAGCTGTTTTTT.

This clonotype was observed at least ten times. The DNA of the CDR3 is TGCAGTGCTCGACGGCCGCAGACTTCTAGCAATCAGCCCCAGCATTTT. This gives the protein CSARRPQTSSNQPQHF. This chain links TRBV20-1 with TRBJ1-5, with no clear D. This CDR3 has 16 amino acids. V was pared by 5 bases and J by 0 bases, with 17 bases between. The germline CDR1 and CDR2 sequences are DFQATT and SNEGSKA (reference sequence).

In its sample, this clonotype was seen many times. The rearrangement links TRBV5-1 to TRBJ2-5; D is unclear. Germline lookup yields CDR1 SGHRS and CDR2 YFSETQ. Trimming took 4 bases from V and 9 from J, leaving 19 bases between them. The CDR3 is made up of 14 amino acids. CDR3 amino acids: CASSVAARLGSQYF. CDR3 sequence (DNA): TGCGCCAGCAGCGTGGCGGCGCGATTAGGGTCCCAGTACTTC.

This clonotype was picked up many times. The chain links TRBV12-3 or TRBV12-4 to TRBJ1-1; no clear D gene. The CDR3 contains 13 residues. Trimming pared 3 bases from V and 1 base from J, leaving 6 bases between. The CDR3 sequence is CASSFRTNTEAFF. CDR3 DNA: TGTGCCAGCAGTTTTCGGACGAACACTGAAGCTTTCTTT.

This clonotype appeared a few times. This clone may be a read error of a much larger clone one base away. The chain uses TRBV3-1 and TRBJ1-6; TRBD1 matches at 7 bases. CDR3 length: 15 amino acids. Germline-derived CDR1 and CDR2 are LGHDT and YNNKEL (reference sequence). Here the CDR3 DNA reads TGTGCCAGCAGCCTAGGGGGCCGGAGGGATTCACCCCTCAACTTT. As protein: CASSLGGRRDSPLNF.

This clonotype was counted many times. This sequence joins TRBV20-1 and TRBJ2-3, with D maybe TRBD1 (6 bases). This CDR3 is built from 15 residues. V lost 3 bases and J 6 bases, leaving 19 bases between the germline ends. Per the germline V gene, CDR1 is DFQATT and CDR2 is SNEGSKA (reference sequence). This CDR3 is CSASIRGERGDTQYF. The CDR3 DNA reads TGCAGTGCTAGTATCCGGGGTGAGAGGGGGGATACGCAGTATTTT.

The rearrangement uses TRBV6-2 or TRBV6-3 and TRBJ2-5, with D uncertain. The germline CDR1 and CDR2 sequences are MNHEY and SVGEGT. The CDR3 consists of 14 residues. With 6 bases removed from V and 4 bases from J, the gap between germline ends came to 15 bases. The DNA of the CDR3 is TGTGCCAGCAGGGCGCTTTCGATGGGAGAGACCCAGTACTTC. Its protein product is CASRALSMGETQYF.